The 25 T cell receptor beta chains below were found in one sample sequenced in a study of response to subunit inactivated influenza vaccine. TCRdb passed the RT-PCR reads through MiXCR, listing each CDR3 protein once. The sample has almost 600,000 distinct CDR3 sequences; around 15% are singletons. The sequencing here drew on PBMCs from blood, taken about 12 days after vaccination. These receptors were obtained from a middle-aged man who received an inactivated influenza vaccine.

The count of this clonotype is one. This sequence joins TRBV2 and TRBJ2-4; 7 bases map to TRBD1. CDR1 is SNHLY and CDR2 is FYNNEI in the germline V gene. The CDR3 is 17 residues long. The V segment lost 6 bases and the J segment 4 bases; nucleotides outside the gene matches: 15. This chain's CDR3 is CASREGQTSSPKNIQYF. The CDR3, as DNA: TGTGCCAGCAGAGAGGGACAGACCAGCTCCCCTAAAAACATTCAGTACTTC.

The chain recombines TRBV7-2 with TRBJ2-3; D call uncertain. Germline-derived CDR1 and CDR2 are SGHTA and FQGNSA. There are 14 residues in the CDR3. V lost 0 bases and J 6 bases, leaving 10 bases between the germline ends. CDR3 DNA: TGTGCCAGCAGCTTAGCGAACCTCCGGGATACGCAGTATTTT. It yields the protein CASSLANLRDTQYF.

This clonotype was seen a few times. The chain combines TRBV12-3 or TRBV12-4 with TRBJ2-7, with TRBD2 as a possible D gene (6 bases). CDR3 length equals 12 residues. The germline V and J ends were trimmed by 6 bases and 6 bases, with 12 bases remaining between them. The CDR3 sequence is CASSSEGSEQYF. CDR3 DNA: TGTGCCAGCAGCTCGGAGGGATCCGAGCAGTACTTC.

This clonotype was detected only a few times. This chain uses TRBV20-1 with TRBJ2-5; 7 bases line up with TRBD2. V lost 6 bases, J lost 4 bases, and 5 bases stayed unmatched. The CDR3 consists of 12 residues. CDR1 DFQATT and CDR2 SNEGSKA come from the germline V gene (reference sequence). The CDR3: CSAKAGLETQYF. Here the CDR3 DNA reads TGCAGTGCGAAAGCGGGACTAGAGACCCAGTACTTC.

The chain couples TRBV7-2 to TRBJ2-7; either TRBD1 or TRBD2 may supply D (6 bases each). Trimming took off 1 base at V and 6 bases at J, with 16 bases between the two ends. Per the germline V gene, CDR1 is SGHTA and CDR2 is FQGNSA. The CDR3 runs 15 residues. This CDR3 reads CASSLEWGASSEQYF. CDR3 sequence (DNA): TGTGCCAGCAGCTTAGAATGGGGGGCATCGAGCGAGCAGTACTTC.

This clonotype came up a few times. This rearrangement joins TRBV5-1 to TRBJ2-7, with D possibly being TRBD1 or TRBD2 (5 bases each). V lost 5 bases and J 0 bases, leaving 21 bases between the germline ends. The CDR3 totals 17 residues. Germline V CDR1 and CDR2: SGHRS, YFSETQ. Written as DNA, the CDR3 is TGCGCCAGCAGTTATTTCCCCGGGGATGGGACCTCCTACGAGCAGTACTTC. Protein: CASSYFPGDGTSYEQYF.

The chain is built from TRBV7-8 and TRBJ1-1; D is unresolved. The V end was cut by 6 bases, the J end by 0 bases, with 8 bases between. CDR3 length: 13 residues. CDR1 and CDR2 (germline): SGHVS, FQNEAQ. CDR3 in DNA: TGTGCCAGCAGATCTGGAGTGAACACTGAAGCTTTCTTT. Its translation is CASRSGVNTEAFF.

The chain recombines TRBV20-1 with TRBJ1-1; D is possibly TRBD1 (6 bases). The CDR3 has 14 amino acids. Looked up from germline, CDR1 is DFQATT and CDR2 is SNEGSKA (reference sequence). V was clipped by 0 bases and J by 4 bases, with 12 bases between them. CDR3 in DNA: TGCAGTGCTAGAGATTCGGGGGCTGGCACTGAAGCTTTCTTT. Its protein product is CSARDSGAGTEAFF.

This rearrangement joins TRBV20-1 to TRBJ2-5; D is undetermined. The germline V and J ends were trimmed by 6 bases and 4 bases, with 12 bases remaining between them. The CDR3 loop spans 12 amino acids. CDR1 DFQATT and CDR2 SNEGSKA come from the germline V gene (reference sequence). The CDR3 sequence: CSATDGAETQYF. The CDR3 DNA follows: TGCAGTGCCACAGACGGAGCAGAGACCCAGTACTTC.

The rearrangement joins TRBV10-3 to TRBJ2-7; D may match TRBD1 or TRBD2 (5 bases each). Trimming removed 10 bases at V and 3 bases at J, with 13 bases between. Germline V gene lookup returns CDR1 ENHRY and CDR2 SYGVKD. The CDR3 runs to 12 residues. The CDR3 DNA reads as TGTGCCAGCCGGGACCAATTCTACGAGCAGTACTTC. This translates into CASRDQFYEQYF.

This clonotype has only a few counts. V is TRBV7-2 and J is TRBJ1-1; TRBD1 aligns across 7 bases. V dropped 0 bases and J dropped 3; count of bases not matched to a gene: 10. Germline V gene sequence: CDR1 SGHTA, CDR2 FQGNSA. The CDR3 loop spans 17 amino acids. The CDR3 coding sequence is TGTGCCAGCAGCTTAGCGGTGACAGGGAATGCATACACTGAAGCTTTCTTT. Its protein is CASSLAVTGNAYTEAFF.

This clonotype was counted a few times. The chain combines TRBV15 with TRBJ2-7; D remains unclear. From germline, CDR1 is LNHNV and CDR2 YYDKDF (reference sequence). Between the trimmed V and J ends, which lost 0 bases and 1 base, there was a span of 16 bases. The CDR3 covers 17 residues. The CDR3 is CATSRERDSRISYEQYF. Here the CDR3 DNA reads TGTGCCACCAGCAGAGAACGCGACTCAAGGATTTCCTACGAGCAGTACTTC.

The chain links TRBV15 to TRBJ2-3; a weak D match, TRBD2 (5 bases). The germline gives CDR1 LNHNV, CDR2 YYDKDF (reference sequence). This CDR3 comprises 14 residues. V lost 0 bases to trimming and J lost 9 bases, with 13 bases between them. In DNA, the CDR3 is TGTGCCACCAGCAGAGATAGGGTCCGGGAAACGCAGTATTTT. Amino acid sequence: CATSRDRVRETQYF.

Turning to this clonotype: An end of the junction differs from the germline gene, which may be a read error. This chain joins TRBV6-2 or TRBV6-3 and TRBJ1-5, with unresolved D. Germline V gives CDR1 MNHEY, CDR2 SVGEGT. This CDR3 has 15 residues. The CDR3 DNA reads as TGTGCCAGCAGTTATCTCTCCCGGGTAGGTCAGCCCCAGCACTTT. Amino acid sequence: CASSYLSRVGQPQHF.

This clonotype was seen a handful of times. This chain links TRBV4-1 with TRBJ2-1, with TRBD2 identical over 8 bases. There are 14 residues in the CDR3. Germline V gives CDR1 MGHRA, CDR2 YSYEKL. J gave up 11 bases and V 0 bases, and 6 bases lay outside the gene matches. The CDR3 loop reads CASSQDSGGGKQFF. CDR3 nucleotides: TGCGCCAGCAGCCAAGATTCCGGCGGGGGGAAGCAGTTCTTC.

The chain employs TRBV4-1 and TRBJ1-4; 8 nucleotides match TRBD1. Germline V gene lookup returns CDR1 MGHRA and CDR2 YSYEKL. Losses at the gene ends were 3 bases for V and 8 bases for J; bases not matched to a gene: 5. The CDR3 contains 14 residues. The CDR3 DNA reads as TGCGCCAGCAGCCACGGGACAGGCCGCGAAAAACTGTTTTTT. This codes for CASSHGTGREKLFF.

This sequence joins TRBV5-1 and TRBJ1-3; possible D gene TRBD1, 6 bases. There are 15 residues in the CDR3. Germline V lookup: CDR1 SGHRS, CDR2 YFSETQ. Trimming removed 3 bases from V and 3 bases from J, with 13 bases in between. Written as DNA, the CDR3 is TGCGCCAGCAGCTCCGGTGGGGGGCTTGGAAACACCATATATTTT. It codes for CASSSGGGLGNTIYF. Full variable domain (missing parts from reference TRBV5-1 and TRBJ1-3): KAGVTQTPRYLIKTRGQQVTLSCSPISGHRSVSWYQQTPGQGLQFLFEYFSETQRNKGNFPGRFSGRQFSNSRSEMNVSTLELGDSALYLCASSSGGGLGNTIYFGEGSWLTVV.

Written as DNA, the CDR3 is TGCAGTGCCAGACTCGGAGAGAGCTATCACTATGGCTACACCTTC. Translating it yields CSARLGESYHYGYTF. The V call is TRBV20-1, the J call TRBJ1-2; D not certain. The CDR3 extends over 15 amino acids. Germline assignment: CDR1 DFQATT and CDR2 SNEGSKA (reference sequence). Trimming took off 6 bases at V and 3 bases at J, with 20 bases between the two ends.

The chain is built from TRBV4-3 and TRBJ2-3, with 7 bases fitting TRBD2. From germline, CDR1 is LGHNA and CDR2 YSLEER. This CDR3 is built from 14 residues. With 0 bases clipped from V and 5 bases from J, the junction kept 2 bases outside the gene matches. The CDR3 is CASSQDSGGDTQYF. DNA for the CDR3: TGCGCCAGCAGCCAAGATTCGGGGGGAGATACGCAGTATTTT.

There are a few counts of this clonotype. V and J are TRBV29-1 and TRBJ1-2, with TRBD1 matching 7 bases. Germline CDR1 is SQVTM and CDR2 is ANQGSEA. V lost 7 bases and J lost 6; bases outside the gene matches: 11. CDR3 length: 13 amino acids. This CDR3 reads CSATRQGGDGYTF. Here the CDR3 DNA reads TGCAGCGCAACAAGACAGGGAGGAGATGGCTACACCTTC.

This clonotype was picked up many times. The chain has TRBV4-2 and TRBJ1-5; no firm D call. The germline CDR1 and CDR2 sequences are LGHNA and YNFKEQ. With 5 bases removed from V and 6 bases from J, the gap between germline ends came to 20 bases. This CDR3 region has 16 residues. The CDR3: CASSSESGGIGQPQHF. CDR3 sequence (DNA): TGTGCCAGCAGCAGCGAAAGTGGAGGGATCGGTCAGCCCCAGCATTTT.

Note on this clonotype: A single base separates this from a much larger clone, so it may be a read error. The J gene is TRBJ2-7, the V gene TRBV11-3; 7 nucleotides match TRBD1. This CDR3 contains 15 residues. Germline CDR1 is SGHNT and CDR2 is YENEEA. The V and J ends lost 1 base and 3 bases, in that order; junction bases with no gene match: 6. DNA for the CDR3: TGTGCCAGCAGCTTAGGGGGGACAGAGAACTACGAGCAGTACTTC. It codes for CASSLGGTENYEQYF.

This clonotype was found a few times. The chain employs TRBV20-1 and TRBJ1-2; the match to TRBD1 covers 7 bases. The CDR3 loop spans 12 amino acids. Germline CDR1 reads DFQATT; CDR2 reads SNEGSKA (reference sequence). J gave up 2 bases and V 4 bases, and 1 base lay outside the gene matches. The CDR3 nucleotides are TGCAGTGCTACGGACAGGAACTATGGCTACACCTTC. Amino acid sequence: CSATDRNYGYTF.

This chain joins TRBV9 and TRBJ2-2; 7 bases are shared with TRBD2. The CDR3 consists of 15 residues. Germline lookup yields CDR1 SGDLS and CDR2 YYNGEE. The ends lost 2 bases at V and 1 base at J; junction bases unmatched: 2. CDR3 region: CASSVGGRNTGELFF. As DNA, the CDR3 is TGTGCCAGCAGCGTGGGCGGGAGGAACACCGGGGAGCTGTTTTTT.

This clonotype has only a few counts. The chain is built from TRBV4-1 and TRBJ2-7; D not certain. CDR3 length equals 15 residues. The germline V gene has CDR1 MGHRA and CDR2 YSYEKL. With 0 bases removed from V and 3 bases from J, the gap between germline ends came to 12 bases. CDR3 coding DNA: TGCGCCAGCAGCCAAGAGTTGACGACAAACTACGAGCAGTACTTC. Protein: CASSQELTTNYEQYF.